The text below deals with one TCR beta chain. Trimming shortened V by 6 bases and J by 7 bases, and 18 bases separated the two germline ends. Germline lookup yields CDR1 LNHDA and CDR2 SQIVND (reference sequence). This CDR3 is built from 14 residues. The data were taken from a study of CD8 T cells in Susac syndrome. After extraction with the RNeasy kit, roughly 0.45 to 1 ug of the RNA was reverse transcribed using random hexamers. TCRdb analysed the immunoSEQ multiplex PCR reads with MiXCR anew, one entry per CDR3 protein. The sample consists of around 230,000 distinct CDR3 sequences, approximately 95% of them appearing once.

The receptor was derived from a human donor with multiple sclerosis. Input material: CD4+ T cells from PBMCs. J is TRBJ1-1 and V is TRBV19; D is uncertain. The CDR3 here is CASRKRAPIREAFF. The CDR3 DNA reads TGTGCCAGTAGGAAGAGGGCACCCATCCGTGAAGCTTTCTTT.